This T cell receptor beta chain stems from a study of T cell responses to AZD1222 COVID-19 vaccine. Study summary: Second doses were pooled across both intervals (about 4 or about 12 weeks). Regarding the study as a whole: A rise in Spike-specific TCR breadth and depth followed two AZD1222 doses. Donors were mostly white British, more females; clonal diversity possibly underestimated. Spike-spanning, vaccine-associated CD4 TCRs were dominant at 160-218 and 743-854.

About this clone itself: The antigen remains undetermined.

V was clipped by 5 bases and J by 2 bases; unmatched bases: 8. CDR1 SGHRS and CDR2 YFSETQ come from the germline V gene. CDR3 size: 15 residues. Sequenced by immunoSEQ multiplex PCR; TCRdb stores in-frame clones only, minus some. The sample lists approximately 180,000 clones, around nine tenths seen once, with around 2.6% in the top ten. This clonotype was sampled from an adult in good health. Sequencing used peripheral blood, obtained on day 0 of AZD1222 vaccination. The chain links TRBV5-1 to TRBJ2-5, with 8 bases matching TRBD2. CDR3 nucleotide sequence: TGCGCCAGCAGTGAGGGGACTAGGGGACAAGAGACCCAGTACTTC. Translated, it gives CASSEGTRGQETQYF.